These 10 T cell receptor beta chains were all obtained from the same sample, sequenced in a study of shared clonotypes between healthy human individuals. Sequencing was performed with immunoSEQ multiplex PCR; in TCRdb, only in-frame clones are kept and a portion is missing. Of millions of clones detected, 90% to 95% appear once; the ten largest clones hold 0.39%. The sequenced material came from naive CD4+ T cells from PBMCs. The subset: CD45RA+ positively selected. These receptors all stem from a man between 18 and 29 years old in good health. Some clones in this sample may be carry-over from other donors' samples.

The rearrangement uses TRBV23-1 and TRBJ1-3; TRBD1 aligns across 8 bases. TRBV23-1 is an ORF, with its function uncertain. The V and J ends lost 4 bases and 4 bases, in that order; junction bases with no gene match: 18. This CDR3 region has 19 residues. CDR3 DNA: TGCGCCAGCAGTCTTTTTACAACAGGGGGTTCTTTTTGGGGAAACACCATATATTTT. Amino acids: CASSLFTTGGSFWGNTIYF.

The chain couples TRBV7-2 to TRBJ2-3; TRBD2 matches at 13 bases. J gave up 3 bases and V 5 bases, and 14 bases lay outside the gene matches. The CDR3 contains 19 residues. The germline V gene encodes CDR1 SGHTA and CDR2 FQGNSA. CDR3 coding DNA: TGTGCCAGCAGCCCTTGGGGTACTAGCGGGAGGGCCAAAACAGATACGCAGTATTTT. This gives the protein CASSPWGTSGRAKTDTQYF.

V gene TRBV2 combines with J gene TRBJ2-1, with 15 bases aligning to TRBD2. J gave up 5 bases and V 6 bases, and 11 bases lay outside the gene matches. The CDR3 consists of 18 residues. CDR1 is SNHLY, CDR2 FYNNEI, per germline. CDR3 in amino acids: CASRGIRTSGRADNEQFF. Written as DNA, the CDR3 is TGTGCCAGCAGGGGAATTCGGACTAGCGGGAGGGCCGACAATGAGCAGTTCTTC. Full variable domain (missing parts from reference TRBV2 and TRBJ2-1): EPEVTQTPSHQVTQMGQEVILRCVPISNHLYFYWYRQILGQKVEFLVSFYNNEISEKSEIFDDQFSVERPDGSNFTLKIRSTKLEDSAMYFCASRGIRTSGRADNEQFFGPGTRLTVL.

With regard to this clone: This sample also contains other DNA sequences that code for the same CDR3. Here the CDR3 DNA reads TGTGCCAGCAGCTCAACAGGGGAGGGAGAGACCCAGTACTTC. Translated, it gives CASSSTGEGETQYF. The chain links TRBV5-6 to TRBJ2-5; D could derive from TRBD1 or TRBD2 (7 bases each). The CDR3 sequence is 14 residues long. Germline CDR1 and CDR2: SGHDT and YYEEEE. Trimming shortened V by 3 bases and J by 4 bases, and 13 bases separated the two germline ends.

The CDR3 reads CASNAGTGGVYGYTF. CDR3 bases: TGTGCCAGCAACGCCGGGACAGGGGGCGTCTATGGCTACACCTTC. The chain uses TRBV5-6 and TRBJ1-2; 12 bases match TRBD1. J lost 4 bases, V lost 6 bases, and 7 bases had no gene match. Per the germline V gene, CDR1 is SGHDT and CDR2 is YYEEEE. The CDR3 runs to 15 residues. The full variable domain, with the rest looked up from reference TRBV5-6 and TRBJ1-2, is DAGVTQSPTHLIKTRGQQVTLRCSPKSGHDTVSWYQQALGQGPQFIFQYYEEEERQRGNFPDRFSGHQFPNYSSELNVNALLLGDSALYLCASNAGTGGVYGYTFGSGTRLTVV.

The rearrangement uses TRBV19 and TRBJ2-1; the match to TRBD2 covers 9 bases. V gave up 7 bases and J gave up 10 bases; unmatched junction bases: 11. CDR3 length: 14 residues. CDR1 is LNHDA, CDR2 SQIVND, per germline (reference sequence). In DNA, the CDR3 is TGTGCCAGTAACCCGGGACTAGCAACGGGGGAGCAGTTCTTC. Protein product: CASNPGLATGEQFF.

The genes are TRBV10-3 and TRBJ1-2, with D uncertain. The CDR3 sequence is 15 residues long. Trimming shortened V by 1 base and J by 1 base, and 10 bases separated the two germline ends. Germline V gene sequence: CDR1 ENHRY, CDR2 SYGVKD. The CDR3 bases are TGTGCCATCAGTGAGTTTGGGGAAGGTAACTATGGCTACACCTTC. It yields the protein CAISEFGEGNYGYTF.

The chain links TRBV10-1 to TRBJ2-3; TRBD2 agrees at 8 bases. The CDR3 length is 14 residues. CDR1 and CDR2 (germline): WNHNN, SYGVQD (reference sequence). V lost 3 bases and J lost 6; bases outside the gene matches: 5. The CDR3 coding sequence is TGCGCCAGCAGTGAAGGCGGGAGGTCGGATACGCAGTATTTT. Translated: CASSEGGRSDTQYF.

Here the CDR3 reads CASSPSAANEQFF. The CDR3, as DNA: TGTGCCAGCTCACCATCGGCAGCCAATGAGCAGTTCTTC. The gene calls are TRBV18 and TRBJ2-1; D gene uncertain. V was clipped by 2 bases and J by 6 bases, with 8 bases between them. Germline lookup yields CDR1 KGHSH and CDR2 LQKENI. This CDR3 is built from 13 residues.

In this sample, this clone turned up once. The chain has TRBV5-4 and TRBJ2-7; 9 nucleotides align to TRBD2. The V segment lost 3 bases and the J segment 2 bases; nucleotides outside the gene matches: 6. The V gene's germline CDR1 is SGHNT and CDR2 YYREEE (reference sequence). The CDR3 is 15 amino acids. CDR3 sequence (DNA): TGTGCCAGCAGCTGGAGACTAGCGGATACCTACGAGCAGTACTTC. Its translation is CASSWRLADTYEQYF.